The clone carrying this TCR beta chain was recorded at least ten times. The antigen is not known. Trimming shortened V by 4 bases and J by 7 bases, and 27 bases separated the two germline ends. CDR3 length equals 18 residues. Germline lookup yields CDR1 SNHLY and CDR2 FYNNEI. This sample is drawn from a study of response to subunit inactivated influenza vaccine. Study results and limitations: Each seasonal influenza vaccination, the authors suggested, recruits few new T cells.

One entry per CDR3 protein, called by TCRdb with MiXCR from the RT-PCR reads. The sample includes about 500,000 distinct CDR3 sequences, 16% of them seen just once. The receptor was isolated from a man in his fifties or sixties who received an inactivated influenza vaccine. J is TRBJ2-3 and V is TRBV2, with D possibly matching TRBD2 (6 bases). The material was CD4+ T cells sorted from PBMCs, obtained about 24 months after vaccination. This CDR3 reads CASSGRFSSGHGGNTQYF. CDR3 nucleotide sequence: TGTGCCAGCAGTGGGCGTTTTTCAAGCGGGCATGGGGGTAATACGCAGTATTTT.